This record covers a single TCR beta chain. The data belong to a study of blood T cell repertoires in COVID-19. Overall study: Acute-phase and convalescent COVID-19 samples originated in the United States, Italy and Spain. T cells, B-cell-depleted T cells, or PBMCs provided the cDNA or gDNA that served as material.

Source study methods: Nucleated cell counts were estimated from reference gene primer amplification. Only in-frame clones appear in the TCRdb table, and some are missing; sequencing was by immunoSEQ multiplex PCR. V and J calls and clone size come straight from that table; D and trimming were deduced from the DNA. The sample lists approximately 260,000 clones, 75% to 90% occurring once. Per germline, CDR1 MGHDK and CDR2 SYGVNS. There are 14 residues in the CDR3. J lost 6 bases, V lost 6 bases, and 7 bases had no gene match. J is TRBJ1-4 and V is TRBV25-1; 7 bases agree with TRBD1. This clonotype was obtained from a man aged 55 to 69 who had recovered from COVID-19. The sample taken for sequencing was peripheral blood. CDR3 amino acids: CASRGAGGYEKLFF. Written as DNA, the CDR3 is TGTGCCAGCAGAGGGGCAGGGGGTTATGAAAAACTGTTTTTT. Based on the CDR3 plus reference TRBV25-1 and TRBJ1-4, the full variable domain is EADIYQTPRYLVIGTGKKITLECSQTMGHDKMYWYQQDPGMELHLIHYSYGVNSTEKGDLSSESTVSRIRTEHFPLTLESARPSHTSQYLCASRGAGGYEKLFFGSGTQLSVL.